This T cell receptor beta chain appears in the sequencing data of a study of blood T cell repertoires in COVID-19. Looking at the study overall: The analysed material was cDNA or gDNA that came from T cells, B-cell-depleted T cells, or PBMCs.

Patients of the Seattle cohort, enrolled during active infection, were followed longitudinally. Germline CDR1 is MNHEY and CDR2 is SVGEGT. The germline V and J ends were trimmed by 5 bases and 7 bases, with 11 bases remaining between them. This CDR3 region has 13 residues. Original processing notes: For nucleated cells, counts were estimated from reference gene primer amplification. Libraries were prepared by immunoSEQ multiplex PCR; TCRdb keeps only in-frame clonotypes and omits some of them. That table supplies the V and J calls and clone size; D and trimming were determined from the DNA. The table records over 400,000 clones, approximately 88% of them present only once.

The sequence came from a woman in her 50s with COVID-19, enrolled during active disease. The V call is TRBV6-2 or TRBV6-3, the J call TRBJ2-2; D possibly corresponds to TRBD2 (6 bases). The sample was peripheral blood. This CDR3 is CASSIRGFGELFF. CDR3 sequence (DNA): TGTGCCAGCAGTATTCGGGGGTTCGGGGAGCTGTTTTTT.